A selection of T cell receptor beta chains follows, all from one sample in a study of breast tumors, draining lymph nodes, adjacent tissues. TCRdb reanalysed the multiplex PCR reads using MiXCR and keeps one entry per CDR3 protein. Of around 150,000 distinct CDR3 sequences listed, approximately 29% are singletons. What was sequenced was axillary lymph node tissue. Receptor source: a female donor with breast cancer. Some clones in this sample may be carry-over from other donors' samples. Both conserved end residues are trimmed from each CDR3. The order of the fields is V gene, CDR3 length, J gene, CDR3 protein.

v_gene: TRBV20-1; len: 10; j_gene: TRBJ2-2; CDR3aa: SATPVSGELF
v_gene: TRBV6-2/TRBV6-3; len: 12; j_gene: TRBJ1-2; CDR3aa: ATRRAVAPWGYT
v_gene: TRBV7-8; len: 11; j_gene: TRBJ1-3; CDR3aa: ASSLNEGNTIY
v_gene: TRBV6-1; len: 8; j_gene: TRBJ2-5; CDR3aa: ASSEGAQY
v_gene: TRBV5-4; len: 13; j_gene: TRBJ1-1; CDR3aa: ASSLFKASNTEAF
v_gene: TRBV5-6; len: 13; j_gene: TRBJ1-4; CDR3aa: ASSLGGVLVGKLF
v_gene: TRBV2; len: 10; j_gene: TRBJ2-7; CDR3aa: ASSVTSYEQY
v_gene: TRBV20-1; len: 21; j_gene: TRBJ1-5; CDR3aa: SASGSDSWETQYFGPGNQPQH
v_gene: TRBV20-1; len: 12; j_gene: TRBJ1-4; CDR3aa: SARGGRLSEKLS
v_gene: TRBV24-1; len: 13; j_gene: TRBJ2-2; CDR3aa: ATSDPRDGTGELF
v_gene: TRBV5-1; len: 11; j_gene: TRBJ2-7; CDR3aa: ASSLTGGGEQY
v_gene: TRBV6-5; len: 11; j_gene: TRBJ1-2; CDR3aa: ASSYYPSYGYT
v_gene: TRBV5-6; len: 14; j_gene: TRBJ1-2; CDR3aa: ASSPITGEEEYGYT
v_gene: TRBV28; len: 10; j_gene: TRBJ1-5; CDR3aa: ASRTGDQPQH
v_gene: TRBV7-3; len: 13; j_gene: TRBJ2-2; CDR3aa: ASSPSGVGTAKLF
v_gene: TRBV20-1; len: 14; j_gene: TRBJ1-1; CDR3aa: SVNRGGSTVSTEAF
v_gene: TRBV20-1; len: 9; j_gene: TRBJ2-3; CDR3aa: SASSGDTQY
v_gene: TRBV20-1; len: 8; j_gene: TRBJ2-1; CDR3aa: SARATSEF
v_gene: TRBV2; len: 10; j_gene: TRBJ1-6; CDR3aa: ASQGGVSPLH
v_gene: TRBV6-2/TRBV6-3; len: 13; j_gene: TRBJ2-5; CDR3aa: ASSYSEGNPETQY
v_gene: TRBV5-1; len: 14; j_gene: TRBJ2-5; CDR3aa: ASSPQGQGSLETQY
v_gene: TRBV30; len: 12; j_gene: TRBJ1-6; CDR3aa: AWTRGIMNSPLH
v_gene: TRBV20-1; len: 13; j_gene: TRBJ1-4; CDR3aa: SARDARKGSEKLF
v_gene: TRBV25-1; len: 15; j_gene: TRBJ2-7; CDR3aa: ASSGGTGGRAGPEQY
v_gene: TRBV15; len: 15; j_gene: TRBJ1-2; CDR3aa: ATSRVARSGGDPGYT
v_gene: TRBV30; len: 11; j_gene: TRBJ1-4; CDR3aa: AGRTRPGEKLF
v_gene: TRBV7-2; len: 15; j_gene: TRBJ2-3; CDR3aa: ASSPTSGGLSTDTQY
v_gene: TRBV27; len: 14; j_gene: TRBJ1-2; CDR3aa: ASSFIGTPANYGYT
v_gene: TRBV10-3; len: 10; j_gene: TRBJ1-5; CDR3aa: AISDIAQPQH
v_gene: TRBV2; len: 13; j_gene: TRBJ1-5; CDR3aa: ASRPDRLSNQPQH
v_gene: TRBV5-1; len: 14; j_gene: TRBJ1-2; CDR3aa: ASSLEGQGGDYGYT
v_gene: TRBV20-1; len: 9; j_gene: TRBJ2-3; CDR3aa: SASGTDTQY
v_gene: TRBV7-2; len: 12; j_gene: TRBJ2-3; CDR3aa: ASSSGGGQDTQY
v_gene: TRBV6-6; len: 9; j_gene: TRBJ2-1; CDR3aa: ASSYRRDQF
v_gene: TRBV20-1; len: 11; j_gene: TRBJ1-2; CDR3aa: SARAGQGSGYT
v_gene: TRBV7-3; len: 13; j_gene: TRBJ2-5; CDR3aa: ASSSAGANQETQY
v_gene: TRBV2; len: 12; j_gene: TRBJ2-3; CDR3aa: ASGMGRPEDTQY
v_gene: TRBV12-3/TRBV12-4; len: 13; j_gene: TRBJ2-3; CDR3aa: ASSPWGGGGDTQY
v_gene: TRBV2; len: 12; j_gene: TRBJ1-6; CDR3aa: ASSAGRGNSPLH